The 28 T cell receptor beta chains below all came from one sample that was sequenced in a study of T cell responses to AZD1222 COVID-19 vaccine. Only in-frame clones appear in the TCRdb table, and some are missing; sequencing was by immunoSEQ multiplex PCR. The top ten hold 6.5% to 8.5% of the sample, which has over 95,000 clones, roughly 90% seen once. The sequences come from peripheral blood, collected 28 days after the second AZD1222 dose. The receptors were gathered from an adult who received the AZD1222 COVID-19 vaccine.

The chain joins TRBV6-5 to TRBJ2-2, with D possibly TRBD2 on 6 matching bases. Germline lookup yields CDR1 MNHEY and CDR2 SVGAGI. Deletions cut 0 bases from V and 5 bases from J, with 13 bases between. The CDR3 sequence is 16 residues long. The CDR3 reads CASSYSQGLETGELFF. DNA for the CDR3: TGTGCCAGCAGTTACTCCCAGGGACTGGAGACCGGGGAGCTGTTTTTT.

The chain recombines TRBV9 with TRBJ2-1; 9 positions match TRBD1. The CDR3 contains 16 residues. With V trimmed by 0 bases and J by 6 bases, 7 bases remained unmatched. Germline CDR1 SGDLS, CDR2 YYNGEE. CDR3 in amino acids: CASSVAWGQGFNEQFF. The CDR3 DNA sequence: TGTGCCAGCAGCGTAGCTTGGGGACAGGGTTTCAATGAGCAGTTCTTC.

DNA of the CDR3: TGTGCCAGCAGTGAAGTAGCACTAGCCAAAAACATTCAGTACTTC. It codes for CASSEVALAKNIQYF. This chain joins TRBV6-1 and TRBJ2-4; no firm D call. This CDR3 is 15 amino acids long. Trimming cost V 1 base and J 0 bases, with 7 bases left between them. Germline CDR1 is MNHNS and CDR2 is SASEGT.

The J gene is TRBJ1-1, the V gene TRBV2; the D gene is possibly TRBD1 (5 bases). The CDR3 contains 13 residues. Trimming pared 7 bases from V and 1 base from J, leaving 10 bases between. Germline assignment: CDR1 SNHLY and CDR2 FYNNEI. The chain's CDR3 is CASTGQGNTEAFF. DNA for the CDR3: TGTGCCAGCACTGGACAAGGGAACACTGAAGCTTTCTTT.

This clone was detected only a few times. The chain has TRBV28 and TRBJ1-1; D gene unclear. The CDR3 extends over 17 amino acids. Deletions cut 1 base from V and 1 base from J, with 16 bases between. The germline V gene has CDR1 MDHEN and CDR2 SYDVKM. The CDR3 spells CASSLYIVTATNTEAFF. The CDR3 coding sequence is TGTGCCAGCAGTTTATATATTGTTACAGCGACGAACACTGAAGCTTTCTTT.

The chain uses TRBV28 and TRBJ1-5; a weak D match, TRBD1 (5 bases). CDR1 is MDHEN, CDR2 SYDVKM, per germline. This CDR3 spans 14 amino acids. V was pared by 5 bases and J by 5 bases, with 13 bases between. The CDR3 region has the DNA TGTGCCAGCAGTCGAGGAGGGGAGTATCAGCCCCAGCATTTT. Translation gives CASSRGGEYQPQHF.

This chain uses TRBV7-3 with TRBJ2-3; perhaps TRBD1 as D (6 bases). This CDR3 has 15 residues. CDR1 is SGHTA, CDR2 FQGTGA, per germline. The V gene lost 5 bases and the J gene lost 0 bases, with 12 bases spanning the gap. The CDR3 here is CASSIRGGSTDTQYF. Here the CDR3 DNA reads TGTGCCAGCAGCATACGAGGGGGTAGCACAGATACGCAGTATTTT.

The chain has TRBV20-1 and TRBJ2-5; tentative D call: TRBD2 (6 bases). Per the germline V gene, CDR1 is DFQATT and CDR2 is SNEGSKA (reference sequence). The CDR3 loop spans 11 amino acids. Trimming removed 1 base at V and 7 bases at J, with 7 bases between. CDR3 protein: CSARVGGTQYF. As DNA, the CDR3 is TGCAGTGCTAGAGTCGGGGGGACCCAGTACTTC.

CDR3 amino acids: CASSEKGWGLEQYF. The CDR3 DNA reads TGTGCCAGCAGTGAGAAAGGCTGGGGGCTCGAGCAGTACTTC. This rearrangement joins TRBV2 to TRBJ2-7; D perhaps matches TRBD1 (6 bases). The V and J ends lost 3 bases and 6 bases respectively, with 15 bases between them. This CDR3 has 14 amino acids. From germline, CDR1 is SNHLY and CDR2 FYNNEI.

The chain joins TRBV5-6 to TRBJ1-4; 8 nucleotides align to TRBD1. CDR1 and CDR2 from the germline V gene are SGHDT and YYEEEE. V was clipped by 4 bases and J by 5 bases; unmatched bases: 13. CDR3 length: 17 residues. CDR3 protein: CASSRRGGTGTNEKLFF. In DNA, the CDR3 is TGTGCCAGCAGCCGAAGGGGCGGGACAGGTACAAATGAAAAACTGTTTTTT.

This chain uses TRBV30 with TRBJ2-2; a possible D gene is TRBD2 (6 bases). Trimming removed 2 bases from V and 4 bases from J, with 14 bases in between. The length of the CDR3 is 15 residues. The germline V gene encodes CDR1 GTSNPN and CDR2 SVGIG (reference sequence). CDR3 sequence: CAWSTGGWVTGELFF. DNA for the CDR3: TGTGCCTGGAGTACTGGAGGGTGGGTCACCGGGGAGCTGTTTTTT.

This clone appeared a single time. The V and J genes are TRBV5-5 and TRBJ2-5; 13 positions match TRBD2. After removal of 4 bases from V and 5 bases from J, the junction contained 5 bases not matched to a gene. CDR1 and CDR2 (germline): SGHKS, YYEKEE (reference sequence). The CDR3 covers 15 residues. This CDR3 reads CASSPGTSGMETQYF. The CDR3 DNA reads as TGTGCCAGCAGCCCTGGGACTAGCGGGATGGAGACCCAGTACTTC. The whole variable domain, remainder taken from reference TRBV5-5 and TRBJ2-5, is DAGVTQSPTHLIKTRGQQVTLRCSPISGHKSVSWYQQVLGQGPQFIFQYYEKEERGRGNFPDRFSARQFPNYSSELNVNALLLGDSALYLCASSPGTSGMETQYFGPGTRLLVL.

The CDR3 region is CASRQAGGLWGEQFF. For the CDR3, the DNA is TGTGCCAGCAGGCAAGCGGGCGGTTTGTGGGGTGAGCAGTTCTTC. The chain employs TRBV5-8 and TRBJ2-1; perhaps TRBD2 as D (6 bases). The CDR3 totals 15 residues. V lost 5 bases and J lost 9, with 21 bases in between. Germline V gene lookup returns CDR1 SGHTS and CDR2 YDEGEE.

This clone was detected once. The rearrangement uses TRBV28 and TRBJ1-5, with D maybe TRBD1 (6 bases). The CDR3 covers 19 residues. Germline-derived CDR1 and CDR2 are MDHEN and SYDVKM. Trimming pared 5 bases from V and 4 bases from J, leaving 27 bases between. The CDR3 DNA sequence: TGTGCCAGCAGTGCATACAGGGCGCCAGGGACAAGATTGAATCAGCCCCAGCATTTT. Translated, it gives CASSAYRAPGTRLNQPQHF.

The rearrangement joins TRBV27 to TRBJ2-7, with a tentative D call TRBD2 (5 bases). The germline CDR1 and CDR2 sequences are MNHEY and SMNVEV (reference sequence). CDR3 length: 14 amino acids. V lost 4 bases, J lost 2 bases, and 12 bases lay in between. For the CDR3, the DNA is TGTGCCAGCAGTTCGCGGCTGGGAGCCTACGAGCAGTACTTC. Translation gives CASSSRLGAYEQYF.

The chain couples TRBV15 to TRBJ1-2; D uncertain. This CDR3 has 13 residues. The V end was cut by 0 bases, the J end by 7 bases, with 9 bases between. Germline CDR1 reads LNHNV; CDR2 reads YYDKDF (reference sequence). Here the CDR3 reads CATSRDQWPGYTF. Here the CDR3 DNA reads TGTGCCACCAGCAGAGATCAATGGCCTGGCTACACCTTC.

This chain uses TRBV5-4 with TRBJ2-6; tentative D call: TRBD1 (5 bases). Per the germline V gene, CDR1 is SGHNT and CDR2 is YYREEE (reference sequence). The V end lost 4 bases, the J end lost 0 bases, and 8 bases lay between the germline ends. CDR3 size: 15 residues. The CDR3 here is CASSGDSSGANVLTF. CDR3 DNA sequence: TGTGCCAGCAGCGGCGACAGCTCTGGGGCCAACGTCCTGACTTTC. The variable domain in full, with the rest retrieved from reference TRBV5-4 and TRBJ2-6, is ETGVTQSPTHLIKTRGQQVTLRCSSQSGHNTVSWYQQALGQGPQFIFQYYREEENGRGNFPPRFSGLQFPNYSSELNVNALELDDSALYLCASSGDSSGANVLTFGAGSRLTVL.

This chain connects TRBV2 to TRBJ1-4, with D perhaps matching TRBD1 (6 bases). The CDR3 has 14 amino acids. The germline V gene has CDR1 SNHLY and CDR2 FYNNEI. V shed 5 bases and J shed 3 bases, with 10 bases lying between them. Written as DNA, the CDR3 is TGTGCCAGCAGTAAAAGACAGGCTAATGAAAAACTGTTTTTT. This sequence encodes CASSKRQANEKLFF.

The rearrangement uses TRBV20-1 and TRBJ1-1; no firm D call. Trimming removed 3 bases from V and 7 bases from J, with 3 bases in between. CDR1 is DFQATT and CDR2 is SNEGSKA in the germline V gene (reference sequence). CDR3 length equals 9 residues. CDR3 residues: CSASVEAFF. DNA of the CDR3: TGCAGTGCTAGCGTTGAAGCTTTCTTT.

The chain uses TRBV7-9 and TRBJ2-6; D uncertain. Germline-derived CDR1 and CDR2 are SEHNR and FQNEAQ (reference sequence). The CDR3 consists of 15 residues. The V end was cut by 1 base, the J end by 0 bases, with 4 bases between. CDR3 DNA sequence: TGTGCCAGCAGCTTAGAGGGCTCTGGGGCCAACGTCCTGACTTTC. It is translated as CASSLEGSGANVLTF.

This rearrangement joins TRBV24-1 to TRBJ2-5; no clear D gene. Germline CDR1 and CDR2: KGHDR and SFDVKD. CDR3 size: 13 residues. Between the trimmed V and J ends, which lost 3 bases and 4 bases, there was a span of 8 bases. DNA for the CDR3: TGTGCCACCAGTGATGGGTCGTCAGAGACCCAGTACTTC. Translation: CATSDGSSETQYF.

The J gene is TRBJ2-5, the V gene TRBV24-1; the D gene is possibly TRBD2 (6 bases). V lost 5 bases to trimming and J lost 4 bases, with 16 bases between them. The CDR3 loop spans 15 amino acids. CDR1 and CDR2 from the germline V gene are KGHDR and SFDVKD. The CDR3 loop is CATSVGGAARETQYF. In DNA form, the CDR3 reads TGTGCCACCAGTGTGGGGGGAGCGGCTCGAGAGACCCAGTACTTC.

The CDR3 DNA is TGTGCCAGCAGTCAGTTGGGACAGGGGCTCGTCGATACGCAGTATTTT. This encodes CASSQLGQGLVDTQYF. V and J are TRBV28 and TRBJ2-3, with 10 bases that match TRBD1. Trimming took 5 bases from V and 6 from J; bases not matched to a gene: 11. In germline, CDR1 is MDHEN, CDR2 SYDVKM. This CDR3 spans 16 amino acids.

This clone was counted a few times. This chain links TRBV19 with TRBJ1-5; 7 positions agree with TRBD1. V shed 5 bases and J 4 bases; nucleotides not matched to a gene: 5. CDR1 is LNHDA, CDR2 SQIVND, per germline (reference sequence). CDR3 size: 14 residues. The CDR3 region is CASSDSGGNQPQHF. DNA of the CDR3: TGTGCCAGTAGTGACTCAGGGGGTAATCAGCCCCAGCATTTT.

This chain links TRBV7-2 with TRBJ1-1; TRBD1 is a possible D gene (6 bases). CDR1 and CDR2 from the germline V gene are SGHTA and FQGNSA. The CDR3 has 12 residues. V lost 3 bases to trimming and J lost 7 bases, with 9 bases between them. The CDR3 here is CASSLGRGEAFF. The CDR3 DNA reads TGTGCCAGCAGCTTGGGCAGGGGTGAAGCTTTCTTT.

The gene calls are TRBV7-9 and TRBJ1-2; 10 nucleotides agree with TRBD1. This CDR3 region has 14 residues. Germline V gene data show CDR1 as SEHNR and CDR2 as FQNEAQ (reference sequence). After removal of 5 bases from V and 4 bases from J, the junction contained 4 bases not matched to a gene. CDR3 amino acids: CASSPDRGSYGYTF. The CDR3 DNA sequence: TGTGCCAGCAGCCCGGACAGGGGGAGCTATGGCTACACCTTC.

V is TRBV7-2 and J is TRBJ2-7; possible D gene TRBD2, 5 bases. Trimming removed 5 bases from V and 7 bases from J, with 12 bases in between. Per germline, CDR1 SGHTA and CDR2 FQGNSA. There are 12 residues in the CDR3. CDR3 region: CASSEGRGEQYF. The DNA for the CDR3 is TGTGCCAGCAGCGAGGGCCGCGGGGAGCAGTACTTC.

The chain combines TRBV6-5 with TRBJ2-6, with no clear D. CDR1 and CDR2 from the germline V gene are MNHEY and SVGAGI. Between the trimmed V and J ends, which lost 6 bases and 3 bases, there was a span of 6 bases. The CDR3 runs 13 residues. CDR3: CASRRYGANVLTF. CDR3 in DNA: TGTGCCAGCAGAAGATATGGGGCCAACGTCCTGACTTTC.